This T cell receptor (beta chain) was obtained from a study of T-cell memory formation after mild COVID-19 (dated by TCRdb to about 2021). For context, the study as a whole: TCR sequence clusters from the two donors were largely donor specific. Longitudinal TCRalpha and TCRbeta repertoire sequencing tracked T-cell clones expanding and contracting after mild COVID-19 in a couple of donors. The cohort was made up of two young adult volunteers, one female and one male, who were previously healthy.

Ficoll-Paque density gradient centrifugation was used to isolate PBMCs. Taken from the germline V gene, the CDR1 and CDR2 loops are LGHNA and YNFKEQ. Trimming leaves V shorter by 4 bases and J shorter by 2 bases, with the junction holding 7 bases beyond the gene matches. Measured from the cysteine to the phenylalanine, the CDR3 is 16 residues long. CDR3 DNA is the only sequence kept; it has 48 bases, read in frame from the first base. The instrument was an Illumina NovaSeq 6000. Using 5'RACE with constant-segment primers, TCRalpha and TCRbeta cDNA libraries were constructed, with sample barcodes and unique molecular identifiers added in the process. Trizol reagent was used to extract RNA from every sample. Amplification of the libraries took two PCR steps, and the second step added a second sample barcode plus Illumina TruSeq adapters. Sequencing of libraries was performed on an Illumina NovaSeq with 2 x 150 bp paired-end reads. On the study's bioinformatics: The reads were demultiplexed and collapsed into UMI-guided consensus sequences using migec v1.2.7. With mixcr v2.1.11, UMI consensuses were aligned to TRA and TRB V and J templates and assembled into clonotypes. A clonotype was counted as expanded or contracted only when both edgeR and NoisET called the clonotype significant, with the noise models trained on biological replicates. For edgeR calls, a false discovery rate-adjusted p below 0.01 and a log2 fold-change threshold of 1 were applied. As an exploratory analysis of dynamics, PCA with hierarchical clustering was applied to max-normalized trajectories of the 1000 most abundant clonotypes. Separately sequenced CD4+ and CD8+ repertoires were used to assign a CD4 or CD8 phenotype to each responding clone. TCRdb itself trimmed the public reads at Q25 with fastp, ran MiXCR and retained productive beta chains. Entries are consolidated by CDR3 protein sequence, retaining the most common genes and DNA. These V and J calls originate from TCRdb's pipeline instead of the authors' own analysis. In all, the sample holds more than 350,000 distinct CDR3 sequences, and roughly 20% of those were seen once. The ten largest clones add up to about an eighth of the sample.

This clonotype has ten or more counts. Which antigen it targets is not known. No base-level quality is on record; no much larger clone is a single base apart. General study outcomes and caveats: Some responding clones were detected in pre-infection memory, suggesting pre-existing cross-reactive memory T cells joined the SARS-CoV-2 response. Contracting CD4+ clones were found mainly in CM and EM memory subsets, while CD8+ clones were enriched in EMRA. The second-wave clones that peaked on day 37 were not confirmed to be SARS-CoV-2 specific. The study included only two mild cases, and larger cohorts that include severe cases with pre-infection samples were judged to be necessary. Balanced CD4/CD8 phenotypes were observed for clones contracting from day 15 to 85, whereas a bias towards CD4+ was observed for a second wave of clones expanding from day 15 to 37.

The material sequenced was PBMCs or a T cell subset sorted from them (not recorded which). Recombination linked TRBV4-2 to TRBJ2-7; 11 bases in the junction line up with TRBD2. This clonotype originated in an adult woman who had mild COVID-19 (a few samples of this study predate the infection). The sample titles of this study are shuffled in the database, so cell type and time point are left out; the donor was told from shared clones. DNA sequence: TGTGCCAGCAGCCGCGGGACTAGCGGTAGGGCCTACGAGCAGTACTTC. Its translation reads: CASSRGTSGRAYEQYF.